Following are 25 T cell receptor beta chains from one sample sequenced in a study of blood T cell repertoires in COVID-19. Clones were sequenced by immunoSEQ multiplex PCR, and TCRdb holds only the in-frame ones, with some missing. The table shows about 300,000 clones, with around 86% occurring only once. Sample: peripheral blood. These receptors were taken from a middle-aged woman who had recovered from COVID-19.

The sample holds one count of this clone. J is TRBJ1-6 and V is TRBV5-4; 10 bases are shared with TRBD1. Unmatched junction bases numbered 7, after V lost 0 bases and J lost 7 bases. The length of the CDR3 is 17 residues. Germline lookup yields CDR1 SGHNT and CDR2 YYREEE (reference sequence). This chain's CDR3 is CASSLATGGGLNSPLHF. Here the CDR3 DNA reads TGTGCCAGCAGCTTGGCGACAGGGGGCGGGTTAAATTCACCCCTCCACTTT.

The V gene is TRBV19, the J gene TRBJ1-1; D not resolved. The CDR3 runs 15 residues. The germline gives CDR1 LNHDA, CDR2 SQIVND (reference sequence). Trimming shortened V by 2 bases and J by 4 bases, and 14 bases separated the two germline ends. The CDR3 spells CASSIIRVSGTEAFF. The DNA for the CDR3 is TGTGCCAGTAGTATAATCCGGGTAAGTGGCACTGAAGCTTTCTTT.

CDR3 in DNA: TGTGCCAGCTCACAACAAACAGGATTTGCAGGCGGCTACACCTTC. As protein: CASSQQTGFAGGYTF. The V call is TRBV18, the J call TRBJ1-2; possible D gene TRBD1, 5 bases. The germline V and J ends were trimmed by 4 bases and 8 bases, with 20 bases remaining between them. Germline V gene sequence: CDR1 KGHSH, CDR2 LQKENI. CDR3 length equals 15 residues.

Here the CDR3 reads CSASLRGDNQPQHF. CDR3 nucleotides: TGCAGTGCTAGTCTCAGGGGGGACAATCAGCCCCAGCATTTT. The chain couples TRBV20-1 to TRBJ1-5; 7 bases match TRBD1. Per the germline V gene, CDR1 is DFQATT and CDR2 is SNEGSKA (reference sequence). Trimming cost V 3 bases and J 3 bases; bases outside gene matches: 5. This CDR3 has 14 residues.

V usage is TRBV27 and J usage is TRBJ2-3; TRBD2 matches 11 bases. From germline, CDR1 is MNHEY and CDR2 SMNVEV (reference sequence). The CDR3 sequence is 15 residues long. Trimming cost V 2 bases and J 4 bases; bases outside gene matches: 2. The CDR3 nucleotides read TGTGCCAGCAGTTTAAGGGGACTAGCGGCAGATACGCAGTATTTT. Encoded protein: CASSLRGLAADTQYF.

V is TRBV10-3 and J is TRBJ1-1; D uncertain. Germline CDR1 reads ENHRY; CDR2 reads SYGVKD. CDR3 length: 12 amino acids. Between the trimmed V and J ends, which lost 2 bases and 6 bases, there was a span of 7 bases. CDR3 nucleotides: TGTGCCATCAGTGAGAGGAGGGCTGAAGCTTTCTTT. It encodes CAISERRAEAFF.

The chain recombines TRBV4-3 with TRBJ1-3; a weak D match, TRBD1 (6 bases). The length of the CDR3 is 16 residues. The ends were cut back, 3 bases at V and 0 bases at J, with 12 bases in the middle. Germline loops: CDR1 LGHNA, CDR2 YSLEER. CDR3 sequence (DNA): TGCGCCAGCAGCCAGACCGGACAGCTCTCTGGAAACACCATATATTTT. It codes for CASSQTGQLSGNTIYF.

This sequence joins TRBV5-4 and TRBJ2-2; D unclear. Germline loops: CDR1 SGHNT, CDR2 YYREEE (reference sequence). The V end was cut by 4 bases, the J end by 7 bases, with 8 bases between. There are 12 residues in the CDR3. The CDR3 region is CASSLDSGELFF. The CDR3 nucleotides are TGTGCCAGCAGCCTGGATAGCGGGGAGCTGTTTTTT.

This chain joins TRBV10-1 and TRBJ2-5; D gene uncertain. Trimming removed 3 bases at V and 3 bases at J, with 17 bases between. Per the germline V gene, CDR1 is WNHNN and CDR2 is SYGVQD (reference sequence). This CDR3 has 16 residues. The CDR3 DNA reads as TGCGCCAGCAGTGAACCAATGATATCCGGTAAAGAGACCCAGTACTTC. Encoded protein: CASSEPMISGKETQYF.

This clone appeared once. The DNA of the CDR3 is TGTGCCAGCAGTTACGCGGGGGAGTACCAAGAGACCCAGTACTTC. Its translation is CASSYAGEYQETQYF. The chain is built from TRBV6-2 or TRBV6-3 and TRBJ2-5, with TRBD2 identical over 7 bases. There are 15 residues in the CDR3. From germline, CDR1 is MNHEY and CDR2 SVGEGT. After removal of 2 bases from V and 0 bases from J, the junction contained 3 bases not matched to a gene.

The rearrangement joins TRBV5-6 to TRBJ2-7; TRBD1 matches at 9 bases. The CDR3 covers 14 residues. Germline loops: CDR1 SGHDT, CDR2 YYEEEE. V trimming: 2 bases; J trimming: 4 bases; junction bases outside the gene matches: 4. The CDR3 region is CASSFGTGNYEQYF. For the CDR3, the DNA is TGTGCCAGCAGCTTTGGGACAGGGAATTACGAGCAGTACTTC.

CDR3 amino acids: CASSYTSGQGGEKLFF. The CDR3 DNA reads TGTGCCAGCAGTTACACGTCGGGACAGGGGGGTGAAAAACTGTTTTTT. V and J are TRBV6-5 and TRBJ1-4, with 11 bases fitting TRBD1. V shed 2 bases, J shed 7 bases, and the junction held 6 bases outside the gene matches. CDR3 length equals 16 residues. Germline V gives CDR1 MNHEY, CDR2 SVGAGI.

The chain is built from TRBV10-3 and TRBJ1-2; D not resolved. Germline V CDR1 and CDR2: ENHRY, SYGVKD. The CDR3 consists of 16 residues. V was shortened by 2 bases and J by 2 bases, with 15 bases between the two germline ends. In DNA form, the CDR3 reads TGTGCCATCAGTGAGACCCCGGGAGTTCCAAACTATGGCTACACCTTC. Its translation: CAISETPGVPNYGYTF.

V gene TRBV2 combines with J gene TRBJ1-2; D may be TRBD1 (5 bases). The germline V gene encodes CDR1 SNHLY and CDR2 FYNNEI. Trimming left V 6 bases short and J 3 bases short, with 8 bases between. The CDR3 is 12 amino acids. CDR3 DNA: TGTGCCAGCAGAGCCAGGGACTATGGCTACACCTTC. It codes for CASRARDYGYTF.

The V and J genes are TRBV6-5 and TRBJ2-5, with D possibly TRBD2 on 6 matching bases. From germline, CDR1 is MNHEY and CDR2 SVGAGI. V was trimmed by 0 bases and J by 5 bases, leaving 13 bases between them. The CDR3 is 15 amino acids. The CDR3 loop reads CASSYSGLTRETQYF. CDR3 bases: TGTGCCAGCAGTTACTCGGGACTTACAAGGGAGACCCAGTACTTC.

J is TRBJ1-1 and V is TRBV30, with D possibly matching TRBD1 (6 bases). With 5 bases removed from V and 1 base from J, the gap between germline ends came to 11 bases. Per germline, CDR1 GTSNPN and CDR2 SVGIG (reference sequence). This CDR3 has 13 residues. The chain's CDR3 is CAWATGPNTEAFF. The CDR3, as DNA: TGTGCCTGGGCAACAGGGCCGAACACTGAAGCTTTCTTT.

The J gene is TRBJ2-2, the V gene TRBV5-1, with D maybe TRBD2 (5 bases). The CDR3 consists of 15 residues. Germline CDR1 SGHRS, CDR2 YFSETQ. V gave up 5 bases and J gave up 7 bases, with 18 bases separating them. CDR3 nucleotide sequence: TGCGCCAGCAGTCAACGCCGGGGAAATCGCGGGGAGCTGTTTTTT. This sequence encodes CASSQRRGNRGELFF.

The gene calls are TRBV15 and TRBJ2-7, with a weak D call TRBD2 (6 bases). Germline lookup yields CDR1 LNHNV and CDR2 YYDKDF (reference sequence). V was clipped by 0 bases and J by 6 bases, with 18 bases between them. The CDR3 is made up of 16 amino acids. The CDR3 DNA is TGTGCCACCAGCAGAGATTGGTGGACGGGGAGGTCCGAGCAGTACTTC. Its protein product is CATSRDWWTGRSEQYF.

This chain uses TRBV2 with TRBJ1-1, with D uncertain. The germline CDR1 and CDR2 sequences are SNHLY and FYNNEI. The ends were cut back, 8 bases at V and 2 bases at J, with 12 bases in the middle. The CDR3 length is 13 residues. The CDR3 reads CASSLAENTEAFF. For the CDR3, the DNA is TGTGCCAGCTCTCTGGCAGAAAACACTGAAGCTTTCTTT.

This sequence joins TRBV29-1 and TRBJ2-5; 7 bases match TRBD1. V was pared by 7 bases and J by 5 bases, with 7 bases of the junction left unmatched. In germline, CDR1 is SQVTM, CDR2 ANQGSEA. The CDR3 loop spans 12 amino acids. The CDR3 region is CSATTGMETQYF. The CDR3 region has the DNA TGCAGCGCCACGACAGGGATGGAGACCCAGTACTTC. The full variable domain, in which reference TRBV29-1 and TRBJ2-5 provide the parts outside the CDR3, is SAVISQKPSRDICQRGTSLTIQCQVDSQVTMMFWYRQQPGQSLTLIATANQGSEATYESGFVIDKFPISRPNLTFSTLTVSNMSPEDSSIYLCSATTGMETQYFGPGTRLLVL.

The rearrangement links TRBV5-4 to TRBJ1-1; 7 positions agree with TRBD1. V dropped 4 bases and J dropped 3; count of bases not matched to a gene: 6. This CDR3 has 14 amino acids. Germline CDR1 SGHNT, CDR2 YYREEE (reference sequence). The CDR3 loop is CASSAPDRDTEAFF. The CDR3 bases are TGTGCCAGCAGCGCCCCCGACAGGGACACTGAAGCTTTCTTT. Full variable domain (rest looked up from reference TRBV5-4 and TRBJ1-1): ETGVTQSPTHLIKTRGQQVTLRCSSQSGHNTVSWYQQALGQGPQFIFQYYREEENGRGNFPPRFSGLQFPNYSSELNVNALELDDSALYLCASSAPDRDTEAFFGQGTRLTVV.

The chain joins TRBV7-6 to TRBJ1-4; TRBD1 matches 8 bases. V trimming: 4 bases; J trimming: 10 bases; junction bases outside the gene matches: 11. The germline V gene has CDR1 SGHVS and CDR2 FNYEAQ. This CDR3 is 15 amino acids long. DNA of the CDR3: TGTGCCAGCAGCTCCCGGACAGGGACAGTCGGAAAACTGTTTTTT. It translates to CASSSRTGTVGKLFF.

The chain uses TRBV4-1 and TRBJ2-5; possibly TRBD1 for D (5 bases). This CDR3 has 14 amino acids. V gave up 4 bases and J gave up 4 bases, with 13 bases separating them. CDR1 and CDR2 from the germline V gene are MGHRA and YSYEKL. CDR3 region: CASSLPTVAETQYF. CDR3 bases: TGCGCCAGCAGCCTTCCGACAGTCGCAGAGACCCAGTACTTC.

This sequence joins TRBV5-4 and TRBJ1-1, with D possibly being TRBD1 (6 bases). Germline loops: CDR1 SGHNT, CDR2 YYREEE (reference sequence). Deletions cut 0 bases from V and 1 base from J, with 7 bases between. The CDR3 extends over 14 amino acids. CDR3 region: CASSLATGNTEAFF. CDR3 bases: TGTGCCAGCAGCTTGGCGACAGGGAACACTGAAGCTTTCTTT.

CDR3 protein: CASSRDRVYEQYF. Written as DNA, the CDR3 is TGCGCCAGCAGCCGGGACAGGGTGTACGAGCAGTACTTC. V gene TRBV5-1 combines with J gene TRBJ2-7; 9 bases fit TRBD1. The germline V gene encodes CDR1 SGHRS and CDR2 YFSETQ. With V trimmed by 4 bases and J by 4 bases, 3 bases remained unmatched. CDR3 length equals 13 residues.